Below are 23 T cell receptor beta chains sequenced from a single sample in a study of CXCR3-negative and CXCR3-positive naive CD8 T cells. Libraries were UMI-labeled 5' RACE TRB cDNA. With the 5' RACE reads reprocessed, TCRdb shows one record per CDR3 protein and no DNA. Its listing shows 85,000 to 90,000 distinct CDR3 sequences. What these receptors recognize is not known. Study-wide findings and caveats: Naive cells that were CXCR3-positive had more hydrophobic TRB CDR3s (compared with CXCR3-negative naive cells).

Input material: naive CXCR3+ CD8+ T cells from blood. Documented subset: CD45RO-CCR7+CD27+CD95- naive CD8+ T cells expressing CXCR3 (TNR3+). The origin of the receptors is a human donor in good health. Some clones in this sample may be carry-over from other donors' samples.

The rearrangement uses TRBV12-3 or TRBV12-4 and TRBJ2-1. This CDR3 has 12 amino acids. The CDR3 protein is CASSLAYNEQFF.

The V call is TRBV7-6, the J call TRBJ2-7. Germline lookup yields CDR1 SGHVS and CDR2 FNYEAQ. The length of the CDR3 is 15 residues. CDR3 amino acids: CASSLAQGGTYEQYF.

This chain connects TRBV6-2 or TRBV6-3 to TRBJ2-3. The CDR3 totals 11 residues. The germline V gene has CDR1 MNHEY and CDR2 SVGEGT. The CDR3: CASSYTRTQYF.

The CDR3 protein is CSVEDLAGRYEQYF. The V gene is TRBV29-1, the J gene TRBJ2-7. CDR1 and CDR2 (germline): SQVTM, ANQGSEA. The CDR3 loop spans 14 amino acids.

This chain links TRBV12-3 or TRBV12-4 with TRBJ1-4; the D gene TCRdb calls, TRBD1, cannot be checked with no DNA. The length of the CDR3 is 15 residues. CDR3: CASSPPGRVGEKLFF.

The CDR3 protein is CASSTGLALNEQFF. This chain connects TRBV7-9 to TRBJ2-1; with no DNA, the TCRdb D assignment of TRBD2 cannot be verified. The length of the CDR3 is 14 residues. Germline CDR1 reads SEHNR; CDR2 reads FQNEAQ (reference sequence).

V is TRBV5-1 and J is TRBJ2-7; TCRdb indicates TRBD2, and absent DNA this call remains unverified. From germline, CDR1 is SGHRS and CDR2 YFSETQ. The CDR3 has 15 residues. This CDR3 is CASSLAVAGAYEQYF.

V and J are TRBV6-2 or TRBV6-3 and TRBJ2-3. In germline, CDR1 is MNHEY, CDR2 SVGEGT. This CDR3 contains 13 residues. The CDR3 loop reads CASNNFRTDTQYF.

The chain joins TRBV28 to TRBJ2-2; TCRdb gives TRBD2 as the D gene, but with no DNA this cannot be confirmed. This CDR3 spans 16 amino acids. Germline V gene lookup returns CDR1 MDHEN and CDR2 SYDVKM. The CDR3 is CASSLGVRDYTGELFF.

The CDR3 here is CSARDGAGGRWNEQFF. The chain recombines TRBV20-1 with TRBJ2-1; the D call from TCRdb, TRBD2, cannot be confirmed without DNA. Germline CDR1 and CDR2: DFQATT and SNEGSKA (reference sequence). The CDR3 spans 16 residues.

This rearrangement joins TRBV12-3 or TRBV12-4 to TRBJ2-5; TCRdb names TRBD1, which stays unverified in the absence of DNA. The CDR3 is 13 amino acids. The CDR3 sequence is CASNTPSKETQYF.

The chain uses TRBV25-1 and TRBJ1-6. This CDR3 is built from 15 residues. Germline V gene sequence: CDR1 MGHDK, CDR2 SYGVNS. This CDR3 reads CASSESWQRNSPLHF.

The CDR3: CASSQPPTVGSVEQYF. V gene TRBV4-1 combines with J gene TRBJ2-7; TCRdb lists TRBD1, though no DNA is available to test this call. CDR1 is MGHRA, CDR2 YSYEKL, per germline. The CDR3 totals 16 residues.

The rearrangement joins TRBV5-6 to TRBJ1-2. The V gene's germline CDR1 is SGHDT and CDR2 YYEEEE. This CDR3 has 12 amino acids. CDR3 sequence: CASSFMFNGYTF.

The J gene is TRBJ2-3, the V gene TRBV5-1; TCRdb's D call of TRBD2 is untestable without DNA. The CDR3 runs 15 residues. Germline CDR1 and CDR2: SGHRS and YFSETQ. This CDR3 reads CASSLEGGRTDTQYF. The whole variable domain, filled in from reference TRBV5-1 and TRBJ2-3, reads KAGVTQTPRYLIKTRGQQVTLSCSPISGHRSVSWYQQTPGQGLQFLFEYFSETQRNKGNFPGRFSGRQFSNSRSEMNVSTLELGDSALYLCASSLEGGRTDTQYFGPGTRLTVL.

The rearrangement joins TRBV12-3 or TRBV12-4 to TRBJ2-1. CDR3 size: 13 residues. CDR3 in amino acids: CASSLALSNEQFF.

CDR3 sequence reads: CASSQELAARTQYF. This chain joins TRBV4-3 and TRBJ2-5; TCRdb picks TRBD2, but there is no DNA to check that call. In germline, CDR1 is LGHNA, CDR2 YSLEER. This CDR3 comprises 14 residues.

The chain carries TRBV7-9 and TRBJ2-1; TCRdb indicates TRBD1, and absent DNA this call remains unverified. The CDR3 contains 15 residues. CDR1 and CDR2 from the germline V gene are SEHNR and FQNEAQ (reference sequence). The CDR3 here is CASSRELQGSNEQFF.

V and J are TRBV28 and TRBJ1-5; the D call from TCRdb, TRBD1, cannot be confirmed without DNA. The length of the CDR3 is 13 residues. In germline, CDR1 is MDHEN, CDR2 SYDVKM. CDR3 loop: CASWGQSNQPQHF.

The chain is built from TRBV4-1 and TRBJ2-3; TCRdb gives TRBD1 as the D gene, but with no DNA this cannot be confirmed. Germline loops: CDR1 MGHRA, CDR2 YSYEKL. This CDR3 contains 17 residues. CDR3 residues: CASSPSGVGPSTDTQYF.

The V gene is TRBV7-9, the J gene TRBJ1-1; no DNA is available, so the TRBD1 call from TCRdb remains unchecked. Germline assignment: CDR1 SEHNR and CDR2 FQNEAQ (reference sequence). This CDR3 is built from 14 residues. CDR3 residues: CASSLGFRVGEAFF. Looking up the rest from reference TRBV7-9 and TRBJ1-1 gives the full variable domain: DTGVSQNPRHKITKRGQNVTFRCDPISEHNRLYWYRQTLGQGPEFLTYFQNEAQLEKSRLLSDRFSAERPKGSFSTLEIQRTEQGDSAMYLCASSLGFRVGEAFFGQGTRLTVV.

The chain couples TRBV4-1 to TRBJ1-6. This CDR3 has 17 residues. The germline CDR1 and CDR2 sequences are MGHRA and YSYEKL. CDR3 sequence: CASSQALGQKINSPLHF.

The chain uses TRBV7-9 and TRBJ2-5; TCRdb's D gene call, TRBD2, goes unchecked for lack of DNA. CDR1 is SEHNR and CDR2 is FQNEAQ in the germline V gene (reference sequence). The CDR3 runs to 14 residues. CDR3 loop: CASSRLAGEETQYF.